This T cell receptor (beta chain) is from a study of blood T cells in healthy people across ages (dated by TCRdb to between 2015 and 2016). Some background on the complete study: Template switching captured roughly one uniquely barcoded TCR beta cDNA molecule per two T cells in model experiments. To track age-related changes in TCR beta repertoire diversity, the study relied on deep sequencing normalized with unique cDNA molecular identifiers. Four age groups were formed from the donors: young (average 16 years), middle-aged (approximately 41), aged (roughly 59) and long-lived (approximately 80). To avoid experimental bias, donors of different ages were randomly spread across the sequencing lanes. For two donors (one aged 18 to 29 and one aged 80 or older), the study analyzed two additional independent replicas of 1 million unique cDNA reads from the same blood draw. General conclusions and limits of the study: Conclusive comparison of naive and antigen-experienced compartments was prevented by the profiling of bulk unsorted PBMCs. Estimates of total diversity based on one million sequenced T cells were considered lower bounds and underestimates. Because the CMV infection status of the donors was unknown, age-related changes in expanded clonotypes may potentially have been confounded. Compared with the aged group, more naive CD4+ T cells, fewer expanded clones and increased TCR diversity were shown by the long-lived group, suggesting age selection. As age increased, observed TCR beta diversity per million T cells dropped in a roughly linear way, and a significant reduction was already evident by age around 41. There was a strong correlation between observed TCR beta diversity and the percentage of naive T cells measured by flow cytometry.

Library method: 5' RACE. These reads were obtained on an Illumina HiSeq 2500. A second PCR of roughly 7 to 11 cycles was performed with a sample-barcoded 5' primer and a J-beta primer mix. A unique molecular identifier was introduced onto each TCR beta cDNA molecule by a template-switch 5' adaptor carrying 12 random nucleotides. Each sample yielded at least 2.5 million CDR3-containing paired-end reads. The Mint cDNA synthesis kit, primed by a TRBC-specific oligonucleotide, was used to synthesize first-strand cDNA from all RNA. Following uracil-DNA glycosylase treatment, all cDNA underwent a first 18-cycle PCR with the universal primers M1SS and BC2_uni_R. Per the authors' processing: Normalization of each sample was performed by random selection of 1 million high-quality reads, each carrying a distinct molecular identifier. Instead of being binned into consensus sequences, reads with shared molecular identifiers were discarded. CDR3 identification, clonotype clustering and error correction used MiTCR with a Q25 quality threshold and the strictest error-elimination algorithm. A nonparametric unseen species model with Euler transformation was used to estimate lower-bound total TCR beta diversity. The public reads were run again by TCRdb, first through fastp at Q25 and then through MiXCR, and only productive beta chains were kept. Rows matching on CDR3 protein sequence are summarized as one entry with the most common DNA and genes. These V and J calls rely on TCRdb rather than the paper's analysis. Across this sample there are 800,000 to 950,000 distinct CDR3 sequences, with roughly 34% seen only once. The ten biggest clones cover roughly 13% of the sample.

With respect to this clonotype: It lacks a known antigen. Nothing much larger sits one base from this clone, and base qualities are not available.

The 39 donors, aged about 6 to 95 years, were systemically healthy Caucasian individuals from Russia. About 10 milliliters of peripheral blood were collected from each donor into EDTA-treated Vacutainer tubes. PBMCs were isolated by Ficoll-Paque density-gradient centrifugation, with at least 6 million obtained per sample. Total RNA was extracted from PBMCs with Trizol reagent, with at least 5 micrograms obtained per sample. For every donor, flow cytometry on a PBMC aliquot measured the percentage of naive CD45RAhigh/CD27high T cells. The germline V gene sets CDR1 to MNHEY and CDR2 to SVGEGT. V has 6 bases trimmed and J has 10 bases trimmed; junction bases matching no gene number 22. From cysteine to phenylalanine, the CDR3 is 17 amino acids long. Just the 51-base CDR3 DNA is kept, in frame starting at base 1.

The sequence joins TRBV6-2 or TRBV6-3 to TRBJ2-7, and 9 junctional nucleotides match TRBD2. Sequencing was carried out using blood. This receptor was identified in a man between 18 and 29 years old in good health. The CDR3 here reads CASSHKPGLAYQEAQYF. The DNA reads as follows: TGTGCCAGCAGCCATAAACCGGGACTAGCTTACCAAGAGGCCCAGTACTTC.